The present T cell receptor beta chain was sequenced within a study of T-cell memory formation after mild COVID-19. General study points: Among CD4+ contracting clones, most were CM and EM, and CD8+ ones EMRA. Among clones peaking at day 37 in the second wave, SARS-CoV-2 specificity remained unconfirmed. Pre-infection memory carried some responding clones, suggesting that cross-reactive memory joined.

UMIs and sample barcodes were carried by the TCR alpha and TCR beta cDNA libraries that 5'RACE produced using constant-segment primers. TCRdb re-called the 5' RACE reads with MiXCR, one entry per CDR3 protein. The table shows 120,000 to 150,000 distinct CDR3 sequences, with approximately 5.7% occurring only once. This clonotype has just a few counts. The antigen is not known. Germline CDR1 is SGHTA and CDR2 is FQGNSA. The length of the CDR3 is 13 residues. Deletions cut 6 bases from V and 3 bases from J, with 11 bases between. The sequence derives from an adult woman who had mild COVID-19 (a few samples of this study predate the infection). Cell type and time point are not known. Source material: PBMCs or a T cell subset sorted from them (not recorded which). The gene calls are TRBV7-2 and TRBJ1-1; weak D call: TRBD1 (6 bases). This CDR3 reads CASRLQGYTEAFF. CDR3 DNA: TGTGCCAGCAGGTTACAGGGCTACACTGAAGCTTTCTTT.